The present entry profiles one TCR beta chain with its context. What it recognizes is unknown. This CDR3 has 16 amino acids. Germline CDR1 and CDR2: SGHAT and FQNNGV. V dropped 3 bases and J dropped 2; count of bases not matched to a gene: 7. The sample originates from a study of T cells in Graves' hyperthyroidism and ophthalmopathy. Participants, patients aged 18 to 65, had newly diagnosed hyperthyroidism with a duration under 2 months. The study left out patients who had uncontrolled infection, other autoimmune disease, pregnancy or lactation. Study conclusions and caveats: Expanded thyroid clonotypes (above 0.001) were mostly also found in blood. Ophthalmopathy was distinguished from stable hyperthyroidism by 13 V-J signatures.

Amplification yielded TCR beta CDR3 regions, with RNA transcripts as the source. HTBI primers were the set used in a first-round RT-PCR of the TCR CDR3. TCRdb fed the multiplex PCR reads into MiXCR, producing one record per CDR3 protein. The table lists around 690,000 distinct CDR3 sequences, about 18% of them singletons. Sample: blood. This chain uses TRBV11-2 with TRBJ2-3, with TRBD2 matching over 8 bases. The origin of this receptor is a man in his forties or fifties with Graves' hyperthyroidism. The CDR3 coding sequence is TGTGCCAGCAGCTTGAGACTAGCGCCTCCCACAGATACGCAGTATTTT. Its protein is CASSLRLAPPTDTQYF.